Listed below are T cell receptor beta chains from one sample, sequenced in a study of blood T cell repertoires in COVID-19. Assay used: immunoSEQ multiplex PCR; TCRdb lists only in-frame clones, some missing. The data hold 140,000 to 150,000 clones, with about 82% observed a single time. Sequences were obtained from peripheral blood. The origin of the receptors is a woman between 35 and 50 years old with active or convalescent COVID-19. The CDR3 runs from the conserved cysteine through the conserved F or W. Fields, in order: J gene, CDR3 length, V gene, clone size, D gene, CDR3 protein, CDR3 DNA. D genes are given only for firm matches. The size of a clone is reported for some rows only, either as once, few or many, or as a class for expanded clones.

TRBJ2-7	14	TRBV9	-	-	CASSVGTASYEQYF	TGTGCCAGCAGCGTAGGGACAGCCTCCTACGAGCAGTACTTC
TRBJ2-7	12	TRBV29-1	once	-	CSVVRETYEQYF	TGCAGCGTAGTTCGCGAGACCTACGAGCAGTACTTC
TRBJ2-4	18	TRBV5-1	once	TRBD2	CARSLARGAGGPGNIQYF	TGCGCCCGCAGCTTGGCCCGCGGGGCGGGGGGGCCTGGAAACATTCAGTACTTC
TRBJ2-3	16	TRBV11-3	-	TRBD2	CASSFLAGGPTDTQYF	TGTGCCAGCAGCTTCCTAGCGGGAGGGCCCACAGATACGCAGTATTTT
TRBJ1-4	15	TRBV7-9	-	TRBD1	CASSLRTGTNEKLFF	TGTGCCAGCAGCTTAAGGACAGGCACTAATGAAAAACTGTTTTTT
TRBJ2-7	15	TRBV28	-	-	CASSLYPGEVNEQYF	TGTGCCAGCAGTTTATACCCCGGGGAGGTTAACGAGCAGTACTTC
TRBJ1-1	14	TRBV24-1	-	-	CATSDSAENTEAFF	TGTGCCACCAGTGATTCCGCGGAGAACACTGAAGCTTTCTTT
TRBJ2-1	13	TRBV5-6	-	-	CASSLARNNEQFF	TGTGCCAGCAGCTTGGCCAGAAACAATGAGCAGTTCTTC
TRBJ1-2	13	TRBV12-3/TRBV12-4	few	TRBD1	CASSRRTGDGYTF	TGTGCCAGCAGTCGCCGGACAGGGGATGGCTACACCTTC
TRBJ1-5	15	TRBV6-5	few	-	CASSYSGASNQPQHF	TGTGCCAGCAGTTACTCAGGAGCTAGCAATCAGCCCCAGCATTTT
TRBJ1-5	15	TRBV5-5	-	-	CASSLGTTANQPQHF	TGTGCCAGCAGCTTGGGGACGACAGCGAATCAGCCCCAGCATTTT
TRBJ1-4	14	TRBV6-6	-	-	CASSASQGNEKLFF	TGTGCCAGCAGCGCGAGTCAGGGGAATGAAAAACTGTTTTTT
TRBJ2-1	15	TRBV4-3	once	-	CASSQDGGNDNEQFF	TGCGCCAGCAGCCAAGATGGGGGCAACGACAATGAGCAGTTCTTC
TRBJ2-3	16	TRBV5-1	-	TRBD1	CASSLWTGAATDTQYF	TGCGCCAGCAGCTTATGGACAGGGGCAGCGACAGATACGCAGTATTTT
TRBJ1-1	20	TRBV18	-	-	CASSPTRAPRTGDKAERAFF	TGTGCCAGCTCACCCACAAGGGCACCCCGCACCGGGGATAAGGCTGAACGAGCTTTCTTT
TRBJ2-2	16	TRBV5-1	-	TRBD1	CASSLGGQRNTGELFF	TGCGCCAGCAGCTTGGGGGGACAGCGGAACACCGGGGAGCTGTTTTTT
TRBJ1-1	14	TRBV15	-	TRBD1	CATKGARLDTEAFF	TGTGCCACCAAGGGGGCGCGTCTGGACACTGAAGCTTTCTTT
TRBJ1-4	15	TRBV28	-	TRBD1	CASSPYPGQNEKLFF	TGTGCCAGCAGCCCGTATCCGGGACAGAATGAAAAACTGTTTTTT
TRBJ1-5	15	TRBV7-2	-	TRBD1	CASSLGGQEHQPQHF	TGTGCCAGCAGCTTAGGGGGACAGGAGCATCAGCCCCAGCATTTT
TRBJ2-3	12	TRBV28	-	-	CASRQHPDTQYF	TGTGCCAGCAGGCAACACCCAGATACGCAGTATTTT
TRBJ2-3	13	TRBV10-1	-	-	CASSETRADTQYF	TGCGCCAGCAGTGAGACGCGCGCAGATACGCAGTATTTT
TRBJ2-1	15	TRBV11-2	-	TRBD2	CASSLWTSPVGEQFF	TGTGCCAGCAGCTTATGGACTAGCCCAGTCGGTGAGCAGTTCTTC
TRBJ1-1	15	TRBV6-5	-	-	CASRDRPGTNTEAFF	TGTGCCAGCAGGGATAGACCGGGTACGAACACTGAAGCTTTCTTT
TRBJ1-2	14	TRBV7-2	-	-	CASTHPGGTYGYTF	TGTGCCAGCACGCACCCTGGCGGGACCTATGGCTACACCTTC
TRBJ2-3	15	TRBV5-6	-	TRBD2	CASSLELAGTDTQYF	TGTGCCAGCAGCTTGGAACTAGCGGGCACAGATACGCAGTATTTT
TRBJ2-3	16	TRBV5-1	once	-	CASSAGRLQGTDTQYF	TGCGCCAGCAGCGCGGGCCGACTCCAAGGGACAGATACGCAGTATTTT
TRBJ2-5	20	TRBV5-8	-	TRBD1	CASSSQLGTGRSHAARTQYF	TGTGCCAGCAGCTCCCAACTAGGGACAGGGCGATCCCACGCCGCTAGGACCCAGTACTTC
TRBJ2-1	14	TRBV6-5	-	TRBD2	CASSLGGVYNEQFF	TGTGCCAGCAGTCTGGGGGGGGTGTACAATGAGCAGTTCTTC
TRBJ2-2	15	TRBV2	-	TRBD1	CASSKTGGNTGELFF	TGTGCCAGCAGTAAGACAGGGGGCAACACCGGGGAGCTGTTTTTT
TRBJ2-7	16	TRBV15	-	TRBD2	CATSDPGTSGAGEQYF	TGTGCCACCAGCGACCCCGGGACTAGCGGGGCGGGGGAGCAGTACTTC
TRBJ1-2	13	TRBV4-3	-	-	CASSQDRGGGYTF	TGCGCCAGCAGCCAAGATAGGGGCGGTGGCTACACCTTC
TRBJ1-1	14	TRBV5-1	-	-	CASRVEAGRTEAFF	TGCGCCAGTAGGGTAGAGGCAGGGCGAACTGAAGCTTTCTTT
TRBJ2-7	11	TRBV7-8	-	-	CASSLQYEQYF	TGTGCCAGCAGCCTCCAATACGAGCAGTACTTC
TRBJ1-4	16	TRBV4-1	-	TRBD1	CASSQGGGTVNEKLFF	TGCGCCAGCAGCCAAGGCGGGGGGACAGTTAATGAAAAACTGTTTTTT
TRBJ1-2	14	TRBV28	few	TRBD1	CASTQGRDNYGYTF	TGTGCCAGTACACAGGGGCGAGATAACTATGGCTACACCTTC
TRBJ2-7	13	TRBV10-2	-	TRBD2	CASRVYGGYEQYF	TGCGCCAGCAGGGTTTACGGGGGGTACGAGCAGTACTTC
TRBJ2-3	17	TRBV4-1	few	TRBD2	CASSQVRLADATDTQYF	TGCGCCAGCAGCCAAGTCAGGCTAGCGGACGCCACAGATACGCAGTATTTT
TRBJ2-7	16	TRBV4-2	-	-	CASSQGGGLSSYEQYF	TGTGCCAGCAGCCAAGGCGGGGGCCTAAGCTCCTACGAGCAGTACTTC
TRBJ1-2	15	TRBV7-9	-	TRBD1	CASSLQQGNNYGYTF	TGTGCCAGCAGCTTACAACAGGGGAACAACTATGGCTACACCTTC
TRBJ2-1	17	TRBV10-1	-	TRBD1	CASSDPSRTGFLNEQFF	TGCGCCAGCAGTGACCCAAGTAGGACAGGGTTTCTCAATGAGCAGTTCTTC
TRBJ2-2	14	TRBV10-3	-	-	CAIRPGGNTGELFF	TGTGCCATCAGACCGGGTGGGAACACCGGGGAGCTGTTTTTT
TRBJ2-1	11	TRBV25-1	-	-	CAIALGDGQFF	TGTGCCATCGCTCTAGGGGATGGGCAGTTCTTC